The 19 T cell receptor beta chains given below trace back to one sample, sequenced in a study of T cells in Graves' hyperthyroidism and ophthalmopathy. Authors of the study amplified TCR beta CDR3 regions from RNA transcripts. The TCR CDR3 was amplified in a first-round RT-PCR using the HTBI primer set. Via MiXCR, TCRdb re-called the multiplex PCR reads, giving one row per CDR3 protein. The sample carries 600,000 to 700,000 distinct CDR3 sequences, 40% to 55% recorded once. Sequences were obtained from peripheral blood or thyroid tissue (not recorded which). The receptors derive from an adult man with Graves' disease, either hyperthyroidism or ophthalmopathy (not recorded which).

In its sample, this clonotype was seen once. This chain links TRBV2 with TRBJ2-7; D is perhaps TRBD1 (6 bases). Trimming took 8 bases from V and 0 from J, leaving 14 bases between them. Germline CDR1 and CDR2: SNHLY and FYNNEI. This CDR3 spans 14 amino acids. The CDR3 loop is CASAGDRSSYEQYF. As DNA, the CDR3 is TGTGCCAGCGCAGGAGACAGGAGCTCCTACGAGCAGTACTTC.

The CDR3 is CASRDSGTGGHEQYF. The CDR3 DNA is TGTGCCAGCAGGGACTCGGGGACAGGGGGCCACGAGCAGTACTTC. The gene calls are TRBV2 and TRBJ2-7, with 12 bases matching TRBD1. Germline V gene lookup returns CDR1 SNHLY and CDR2 FYNNEI. The CDR3 length is 15 residues. The J segment lost 5 bases and the V segment lost 6 bases, leaving 8 bases of the junction unmatched.

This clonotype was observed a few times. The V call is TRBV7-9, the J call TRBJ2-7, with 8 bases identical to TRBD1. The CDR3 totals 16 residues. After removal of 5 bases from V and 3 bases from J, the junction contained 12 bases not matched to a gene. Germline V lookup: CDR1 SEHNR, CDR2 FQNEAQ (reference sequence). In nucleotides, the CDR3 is TGTGCCAGCAGCCCAGGCGGGGCAGGGGGCGGCTACGAGCAGTACTTC. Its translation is CASSPGGAGGGYEQYF. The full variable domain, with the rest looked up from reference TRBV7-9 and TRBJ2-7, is DTGVSQNPRHKITKRGQNVTFRCDPISEHNRLYWYRQTLGQGPEFLTYFQNEAQLEKSRLLSDRFSAERPKGSFSTLEIQRTEQGDSAMYLCASSPGGAGGGYEQYFGPGTRLTVT.

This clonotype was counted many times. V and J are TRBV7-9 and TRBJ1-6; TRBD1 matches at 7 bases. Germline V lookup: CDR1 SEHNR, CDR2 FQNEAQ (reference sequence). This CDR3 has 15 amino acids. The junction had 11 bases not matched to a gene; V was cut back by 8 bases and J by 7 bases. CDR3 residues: CASVYSGTANSPLHF. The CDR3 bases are TGTGCCAGCGTCTACTCCGGGACAGCGAATTCACCCCTCCACTTT.

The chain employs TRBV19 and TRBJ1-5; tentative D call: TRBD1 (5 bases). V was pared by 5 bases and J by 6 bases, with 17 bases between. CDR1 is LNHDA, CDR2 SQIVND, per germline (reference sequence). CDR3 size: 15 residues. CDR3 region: CASSAAFGGGQPQHF. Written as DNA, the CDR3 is TGTGCCAGTAGTGCGGCTTTTGGGGGTGGTCAGCCCCAGCATTTT.

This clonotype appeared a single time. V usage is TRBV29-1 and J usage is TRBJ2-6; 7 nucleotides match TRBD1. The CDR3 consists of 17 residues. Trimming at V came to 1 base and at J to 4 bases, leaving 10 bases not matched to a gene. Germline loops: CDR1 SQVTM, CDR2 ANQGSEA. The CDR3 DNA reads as TGCAGCGTTGAAGTACACAGGGGACCGTCAGGGGCCAACGTCCTGACTTTC. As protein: CSVEVHRGPSGANVLTF.

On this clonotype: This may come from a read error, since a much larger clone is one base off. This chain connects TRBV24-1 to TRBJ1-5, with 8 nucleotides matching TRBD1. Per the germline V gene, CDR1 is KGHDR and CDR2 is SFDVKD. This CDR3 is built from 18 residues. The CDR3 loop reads CAISDGGPGTGSGQPQHF. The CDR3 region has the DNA TGTGCCATCAGTGATGGGGGACCCGGGACAGGATCCGGGCAGCCCCAGCATTTT.

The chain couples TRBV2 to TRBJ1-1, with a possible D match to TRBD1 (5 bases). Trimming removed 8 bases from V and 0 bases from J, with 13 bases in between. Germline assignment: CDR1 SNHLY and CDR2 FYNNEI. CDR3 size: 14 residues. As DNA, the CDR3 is TGTGCCAGCGTTTCGGGACGGATGAACACTGAAGCTTTCTTT. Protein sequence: CASVSGRMNTEAFF.

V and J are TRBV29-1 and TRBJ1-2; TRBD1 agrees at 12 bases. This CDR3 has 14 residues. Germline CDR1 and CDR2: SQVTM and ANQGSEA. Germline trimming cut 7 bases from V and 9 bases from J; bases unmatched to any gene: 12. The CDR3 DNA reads TGCAGCGGACTGGGACAGGGGGCAGAGGCTAGCTACACCTTC. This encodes CSGLGQGAEASYTF.

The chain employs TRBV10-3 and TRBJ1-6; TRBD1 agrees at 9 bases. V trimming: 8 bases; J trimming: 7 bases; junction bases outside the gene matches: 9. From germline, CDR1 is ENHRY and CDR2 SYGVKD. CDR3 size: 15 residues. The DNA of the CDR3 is TGTGCCATCGGGGGGACAGGGACGGCGAATTCACCCCTCCACTTT. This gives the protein CAIGGTGTANSPLHF.

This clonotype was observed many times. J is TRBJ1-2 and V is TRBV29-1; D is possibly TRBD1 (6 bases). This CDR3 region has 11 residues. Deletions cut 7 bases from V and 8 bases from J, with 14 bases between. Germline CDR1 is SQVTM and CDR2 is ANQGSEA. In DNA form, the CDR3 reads TGCAGCGCCGGGGGGGCGCAGGGCTACACCTTC. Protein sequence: CSAGGAQGYTF.

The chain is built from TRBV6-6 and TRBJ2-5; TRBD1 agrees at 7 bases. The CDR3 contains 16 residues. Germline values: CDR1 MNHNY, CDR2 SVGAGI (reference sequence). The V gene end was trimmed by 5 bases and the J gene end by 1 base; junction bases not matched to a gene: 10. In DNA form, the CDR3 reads TGTGCCAGCAGTCCCCAGACAGGGAGATTCCAAGAGACCCAGTACTTC. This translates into CASSPQTGRFQETQYF.

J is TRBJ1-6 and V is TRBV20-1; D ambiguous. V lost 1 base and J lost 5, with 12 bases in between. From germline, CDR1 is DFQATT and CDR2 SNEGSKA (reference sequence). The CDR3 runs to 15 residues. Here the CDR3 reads CSARGGSGNNSPLHF. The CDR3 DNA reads TGCAGTGCTAGAGGGGGATCGGGGAATAATTCACCCCTCCACTTT.

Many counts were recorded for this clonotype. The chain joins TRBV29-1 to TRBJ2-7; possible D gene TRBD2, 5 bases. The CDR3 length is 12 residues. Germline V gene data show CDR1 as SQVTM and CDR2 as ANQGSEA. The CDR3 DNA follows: TGCGCTGCCGGGGATGACTCCTACGAGCAGTACTTC. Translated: CAAGDDSYEQYF.

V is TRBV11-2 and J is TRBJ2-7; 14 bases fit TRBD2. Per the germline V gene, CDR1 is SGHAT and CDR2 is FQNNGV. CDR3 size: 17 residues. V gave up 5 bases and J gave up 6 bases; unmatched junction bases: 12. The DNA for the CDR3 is TGTGCCAGCAGCATGGGACCTCGGACTAGCGGGGGGACCGAGCAGTACTTC. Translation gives CASSMGPRTSGGTEQYF.

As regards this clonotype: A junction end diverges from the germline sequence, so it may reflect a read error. The chain's CDR3 is CATSRVGGIDEQYF. DNA for the CDR3: TGCGCCACCAGCAGGGTCGGGGGAATCGACGAGCAGTACTTC. The chain uses TRBV15 and TRBJ2-7, with TRBD2 as a possible D gene (6 bases). The CDR3 is made up of 14 amino acids. Germline lookup yields CDR1 LNHNV and CDR2 YYDKDF (reference sequence). Together with reference TRBV15 and TRBJ2-7, the CDR3 gives the full variable domain: DAMVIQNPRYQVTQFGKPVTLSCSQTLNHNVMYWYQQKSSQAPKLLFHYYDKDFNNEADTPDNFQSRRPNTSFCFLDIRSPGLGDTAMYLCATSRVGGIDEQYFGPGTRLTVT.

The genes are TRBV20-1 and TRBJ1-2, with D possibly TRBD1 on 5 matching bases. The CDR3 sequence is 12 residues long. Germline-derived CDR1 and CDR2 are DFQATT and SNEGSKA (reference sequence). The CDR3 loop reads CRGGPENYGYTF. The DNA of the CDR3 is TGCAGGGGGGGACCGGAAAACTATGGCTACACCTTC.

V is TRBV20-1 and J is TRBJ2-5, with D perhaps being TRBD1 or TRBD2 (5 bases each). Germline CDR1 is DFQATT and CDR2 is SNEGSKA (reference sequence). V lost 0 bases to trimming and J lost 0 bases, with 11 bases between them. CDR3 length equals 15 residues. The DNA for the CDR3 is TGCAGTGCTAGAGATGGGGGATGGTACCAAGAGACCCAGTACTTC. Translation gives CSARDGGWYQETQYF.

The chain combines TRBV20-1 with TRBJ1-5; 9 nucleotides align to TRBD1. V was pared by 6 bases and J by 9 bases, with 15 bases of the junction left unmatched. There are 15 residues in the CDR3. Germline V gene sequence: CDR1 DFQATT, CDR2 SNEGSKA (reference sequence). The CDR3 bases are TGCAGTGCGACCGGGACAGGGTTTTGGCAGGGGCCCCAGCATTTT. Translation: CSATGTGFWQGPQHF.